This T cell receptor beta chain was identified in a study of blood T cell repertoires in COVID-19. About the study: Samples of COVID-19 (acute and convalescent) were obtained from the United States, Italy and Spain. Sources were T cells, B-cell-depleted T cells, or PBMCs; the material itself was cDNA or gDNA.

Germline loops: CDR1 MNHEY, CDR2 SVGAGI. This CDR3 contains 16 residues. V shed 4 bases and J 1 base; nucleotides not matched to a gene: 8. This clone came up a few times. Source study methods: Amplification from reference gene primers served as the basis for estimated nucleated cell counts. Sequenced by immunoSEQ multiplex PCR; TCRdb stores in-frame clones only, minus some. Clone size and the V and J calls come from that table; the DNA yielded D and trimming. The profile shows under 250,000 clones, 70% to 90% of them singletons. The chain carries TRBV6-5 and TRBJ2-7, with 9 bases aligning to TRBD2. This TCR came from a man between 60 and 70 years old with acute or convalescent COVID-19. The specimen sequenced was peripheral blood. CDR3: CASSFLAGGQSYEQYF. Written as DNA, the CDR3 is TGTGCCAGCAGTTTCCTCGCGGGAGGGCAATCCTACGAGCAGTACTTC.